This TCR beta chain derives from a study of CD8 T cells in Susac syndrome (dated by TCRdb to about 2019). Broadly, across the study: Of the Susac syndrome patients who were sequenced, 5 or 6 had clinically active disease and about 8 were in clinical remission. Susac syndrome patients were therapy-naive, on corticosteroids (some also receiving IVIg), or on IVIg alone at blood withdrawal. The study used repertoire sequencing to test whether antigen drove CD8+ T cell activation and differentiation in Susac syndrome.

Ends trimmed: V by 3 bases, J by 5 bases; bases unmatched to a gene: 6. Counted from cysteine to phenylalanine, this CDR3 has 14 amino acids. The read is trimmed to its CDR3 DNA, 42 bases read in frame from base 1. Sequences SGDLS (CDR1) and YYNGEE (CDR2) are obtained from the germline V gene. RNA was extracted using the RNeasy kit, and roughly 0.45 to 1 ug of the RNA was reverse transcribed with random hexamers. The immunoSEQ multiplex PCR assay, covering 54 Vbeta and 13 Jbeta segments, was used to amplify TCR beta CDR3 regions. PCR amplification bias was corrected using a synthetic template baseline for primer optimization and computational correction. From the authors' description of their analysis: Reads were annotated to V, D and J genes according to IMGT and were analyzed with immunoSEQ Analyzer, with only productive sequences retained. Clonality was computed as one minus Shannon entropy normalized by log2 of the number of productive unique sequences. For each patient and control, public and private clones were evaluated within the 100 most prevalent clones. A clone was defined as Susac-specific if it was absent from the healthy and MS cohorts, from around 960 published viral clones and from other ImmuneACCESS disease sequences. In-frame beta chains were kept once TCRdb had trimmed the public reads at Q25 with fastp and called clones with MiXCR. Duplicate CDR3 protein sequences are folded into a single record with the most common DNA and genes. It is TCRdb's table, rather than the study itself, that gives the V and J calls and clone size. Present in this sample are under 150,000 distinct CDR3 sequences, approximately 94% of which were seen just once. The ten largest clones take up 0.075% to 0.09% of the sample.

Peripheral blood CD8+ and CD4+ T cells from healthy donors, Susac syndrome patients and multiple sclerosis patients were profiled using high-throughput TCR beta sequencing. The Susac syndrome patients fulfilled recently defined diagnostic criteria for either definite or probable disease. CD8+ TEMRA cells were enriched by FACS, while bulk CD8+ and CD4+ T cells were purified by magnetic negative isolation. Blood was drawn into EDTA tubes, processed within 24 hours, and PBMCs were isolated by density gradient centrifugation. PBMCs intended for TCR sequencing were frozen in liquid nitrogen and were later thawed in a 37 degrees C water bath. A purity of at least 90% was achieved for sorted or isolated CD4+, CD8+ and CD8+ TEMRA cells. What the research found in general, with its limitations: The number of individuals in the TCR sequencing and HLA analysis was recognized as being relatively small. The CD4+ T cell repertoire of patients with Susac syndrome showed no detectable clonal expansion.

About this clonotype: Its cognate antigen has yet to be identified. No much larger clonotype is one base removed from it; base qualities were not supplied.

Sample: CD4+ T cells from PBMCs. The TCR originated in a human donor with Susac syndrome. The rearranged chain carries TRBV9 and TRBJ2-7; TRBD1 lines up with 9 middle nucleotides. The CDR3 reads CASSARQGGHEQYF. The DNA reads as follows: TGTGCCAGCAGCGCCCGACAGGGGGGACACGAGCAGTACTTC.